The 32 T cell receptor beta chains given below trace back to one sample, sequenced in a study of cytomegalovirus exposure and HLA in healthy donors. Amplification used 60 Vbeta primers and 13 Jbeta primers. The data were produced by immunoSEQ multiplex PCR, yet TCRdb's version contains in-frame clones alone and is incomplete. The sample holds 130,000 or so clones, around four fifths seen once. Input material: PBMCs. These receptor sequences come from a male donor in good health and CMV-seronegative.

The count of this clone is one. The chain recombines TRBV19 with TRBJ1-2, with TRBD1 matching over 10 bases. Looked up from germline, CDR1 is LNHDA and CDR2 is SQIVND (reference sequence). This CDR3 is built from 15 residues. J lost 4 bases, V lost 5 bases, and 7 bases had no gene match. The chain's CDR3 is CASSPRTGGTYGYTF. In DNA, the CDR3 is TGTGCCAGTAGTCCTAGGACAGGGGGAACCTATGGCTACACCTTC.

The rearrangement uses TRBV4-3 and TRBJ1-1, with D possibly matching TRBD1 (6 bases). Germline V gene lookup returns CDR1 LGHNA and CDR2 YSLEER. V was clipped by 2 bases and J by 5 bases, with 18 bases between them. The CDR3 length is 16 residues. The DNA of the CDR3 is TGCGCCAGCAGCCAAACTATGACAGGAGGACGTACTGAAGCTTTCTTT. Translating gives CASSQTMTGGRTEAFF.

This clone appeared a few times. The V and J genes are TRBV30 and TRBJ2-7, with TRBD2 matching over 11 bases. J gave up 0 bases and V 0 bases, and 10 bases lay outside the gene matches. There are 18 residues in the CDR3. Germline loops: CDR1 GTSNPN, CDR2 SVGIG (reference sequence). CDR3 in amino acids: CAWSVGLAGGFSSYEQYF. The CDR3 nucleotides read TGTGCCTGGAGTGTTGGTCTAGCGGGGGGCTTTAGCTCCTACGAGCAGTACTTC.

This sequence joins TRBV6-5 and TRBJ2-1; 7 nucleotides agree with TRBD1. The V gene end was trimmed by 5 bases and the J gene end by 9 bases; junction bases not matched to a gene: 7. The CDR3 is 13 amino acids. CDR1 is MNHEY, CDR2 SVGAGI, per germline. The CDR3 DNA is TGTGCCAGCAGTAGGGACAGATTCGGTGAGCAGTTCTTC. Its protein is CASSRDRFGEQFF.

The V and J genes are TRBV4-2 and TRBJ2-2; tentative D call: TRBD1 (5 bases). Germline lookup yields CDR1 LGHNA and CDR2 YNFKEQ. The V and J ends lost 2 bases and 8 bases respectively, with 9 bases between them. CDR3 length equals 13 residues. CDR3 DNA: TGTGCCAGCAGCCAAAGGGGCCAGGGGGAGCTGTTTTTT. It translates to CASSQRGQGELFF.

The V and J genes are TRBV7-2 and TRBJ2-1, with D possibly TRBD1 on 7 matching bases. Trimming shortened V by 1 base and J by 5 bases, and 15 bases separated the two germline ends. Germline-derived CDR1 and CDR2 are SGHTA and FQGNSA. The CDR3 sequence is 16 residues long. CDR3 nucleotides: TGTGCCAGCAGCTTAGAGGGGGCGGGGTGGAACAATGAGCAGTTCTTC. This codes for CASSLEGAGWNNEQFF.

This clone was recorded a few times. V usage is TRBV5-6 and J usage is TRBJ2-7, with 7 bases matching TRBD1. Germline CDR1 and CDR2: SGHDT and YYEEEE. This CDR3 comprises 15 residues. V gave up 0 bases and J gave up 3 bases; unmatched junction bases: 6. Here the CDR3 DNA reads TGTGCCAGCAGCTTGGGAGGGACAGTGGTCTACGAGCAGTACTTC. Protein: CASSLGGTVVYEQYF.

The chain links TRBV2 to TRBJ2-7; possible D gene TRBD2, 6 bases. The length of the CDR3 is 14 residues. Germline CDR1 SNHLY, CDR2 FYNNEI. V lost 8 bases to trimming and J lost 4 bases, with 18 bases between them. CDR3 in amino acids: CASYPDRGRYEQYF. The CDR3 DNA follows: TGTGCCAGCTATCCCGACCGGGGGAGATACGAGCAGTACTTC.

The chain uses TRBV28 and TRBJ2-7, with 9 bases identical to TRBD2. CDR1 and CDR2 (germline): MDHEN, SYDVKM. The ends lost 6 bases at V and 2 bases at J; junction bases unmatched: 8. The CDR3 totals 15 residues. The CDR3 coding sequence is TGTGCCAGCAGGTATGGACTAGCGCCCACCTACGAGCAGTACTTC. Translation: CASRYGLAPTYEQYF.

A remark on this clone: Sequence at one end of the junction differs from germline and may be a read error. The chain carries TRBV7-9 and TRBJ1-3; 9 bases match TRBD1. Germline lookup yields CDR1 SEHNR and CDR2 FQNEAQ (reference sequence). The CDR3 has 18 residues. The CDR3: CSSSPSWGQGLSGNTIYF. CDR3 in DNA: TGTTCCAGCAGCCCATCCTGGGGACAGGGTCTCTCTGGAAACACCATATATTTT.

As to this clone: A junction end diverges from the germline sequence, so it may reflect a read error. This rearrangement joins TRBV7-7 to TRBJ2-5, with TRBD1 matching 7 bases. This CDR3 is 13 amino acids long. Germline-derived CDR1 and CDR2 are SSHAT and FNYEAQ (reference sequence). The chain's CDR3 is CASSRDRAETQYF. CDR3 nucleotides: TGTGCTAGCAGCCGAGACAGGGCGGAGACCCAGTACTTC.

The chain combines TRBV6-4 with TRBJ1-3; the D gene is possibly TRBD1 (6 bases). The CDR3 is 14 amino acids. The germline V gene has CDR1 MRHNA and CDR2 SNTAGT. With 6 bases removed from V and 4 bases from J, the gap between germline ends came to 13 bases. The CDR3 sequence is CASSDNRAGNTIYF. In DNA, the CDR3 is TGTGCCAGCAGCGATAACAGGGCCGGAAACACCATATATTTT.

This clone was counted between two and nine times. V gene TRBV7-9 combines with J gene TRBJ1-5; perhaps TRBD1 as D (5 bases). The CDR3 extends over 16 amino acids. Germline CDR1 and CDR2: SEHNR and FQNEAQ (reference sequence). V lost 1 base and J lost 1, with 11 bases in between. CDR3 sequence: CASSLELGGSNQPQHF. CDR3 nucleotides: TGTGCCAGCAGCTTAGAGTTGGGGGGGAGCAATCAGCCCCAGCATTTT.

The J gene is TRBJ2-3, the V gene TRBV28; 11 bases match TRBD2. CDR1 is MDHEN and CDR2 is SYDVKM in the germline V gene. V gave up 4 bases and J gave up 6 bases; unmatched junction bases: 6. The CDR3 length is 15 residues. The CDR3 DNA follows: TGTGCCAGCAGTTCACTAGCGGGGGATTCGGATACGCAGTATTTT. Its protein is CASSSLAGDSDTQYF.

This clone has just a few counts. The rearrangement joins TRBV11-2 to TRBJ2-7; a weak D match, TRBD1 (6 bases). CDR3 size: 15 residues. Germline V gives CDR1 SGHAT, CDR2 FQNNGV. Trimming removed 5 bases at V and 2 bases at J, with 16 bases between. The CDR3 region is CASSQIQGPPYEQYF. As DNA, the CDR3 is TGTGCCAGCAGCCAGATTCAGGGGCCCCCCTACGAGCAGTACTTC.

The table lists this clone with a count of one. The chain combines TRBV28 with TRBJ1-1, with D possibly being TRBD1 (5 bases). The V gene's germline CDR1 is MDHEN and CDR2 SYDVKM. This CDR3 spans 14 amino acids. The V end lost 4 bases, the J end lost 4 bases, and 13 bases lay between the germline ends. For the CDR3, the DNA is TGTGCCAGCAGTTCAATTAAGGGGTCCACTGAAGCTTTCTTT. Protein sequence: CASSSIKGSTEAFF.

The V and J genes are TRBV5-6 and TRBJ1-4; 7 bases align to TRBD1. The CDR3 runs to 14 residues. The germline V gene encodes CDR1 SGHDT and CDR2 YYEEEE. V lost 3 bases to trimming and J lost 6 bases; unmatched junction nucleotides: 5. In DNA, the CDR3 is TGTGCCAGCAGCTGGAGAGGGGGCTATGAAAAACTGTTTTTT. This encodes CASSWRGGYEKLFF.

The CDR3, as DNA: TGTGCCAGCAGCTCAGGGACAGCTAACTATGGCTACACCTTC. This gives the protein CASSSGTANYGYTF. The chain is built from TRBV5-5 and TRBJ1-2, with 7 nucleotides matching TRBD1. The V gene end was trimmed by 3 bases and the J gene end by 0 bases; junction bases not matched to a gene: 2. The CDR3 is 14 residues long. Germline V gene sequence: CDR1 SGHKS, CDR2 YYEKEE (reference sequence).

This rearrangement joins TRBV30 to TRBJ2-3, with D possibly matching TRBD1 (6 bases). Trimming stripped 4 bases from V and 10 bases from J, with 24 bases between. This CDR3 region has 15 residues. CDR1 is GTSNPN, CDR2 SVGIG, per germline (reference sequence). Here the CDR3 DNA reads TGTGCCTGGAACTTCAGGGGCAAAAATAAGTATCCGCAGTATTTT. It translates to CAWNFRGKNKYPQYF.

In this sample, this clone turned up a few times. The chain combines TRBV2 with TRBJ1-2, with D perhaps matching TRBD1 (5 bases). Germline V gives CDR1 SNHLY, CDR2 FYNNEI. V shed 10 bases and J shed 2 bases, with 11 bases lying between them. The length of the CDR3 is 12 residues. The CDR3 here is CATGGENYGYTF. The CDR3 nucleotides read TGTGCCACCGGGGGAGAGAACTATGGCTACACCTTC.

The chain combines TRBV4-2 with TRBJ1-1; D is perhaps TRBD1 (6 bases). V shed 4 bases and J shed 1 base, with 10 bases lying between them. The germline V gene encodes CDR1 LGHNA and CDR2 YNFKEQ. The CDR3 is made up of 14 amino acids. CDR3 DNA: TGTGCCAGCAGCCCCATGGACAGGAACACTGAAGCTTTCTTT. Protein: CASSPMDRNTEAFF.

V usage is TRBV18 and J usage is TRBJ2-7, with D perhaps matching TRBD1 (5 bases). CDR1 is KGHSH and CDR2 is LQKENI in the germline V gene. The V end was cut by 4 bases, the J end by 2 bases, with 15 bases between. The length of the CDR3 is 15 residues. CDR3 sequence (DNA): TGTGCCAGCTCACTGGACGCACCAGGGACCTACGAGCAGTACTTC. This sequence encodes CASSLDAPGTYEQYF.

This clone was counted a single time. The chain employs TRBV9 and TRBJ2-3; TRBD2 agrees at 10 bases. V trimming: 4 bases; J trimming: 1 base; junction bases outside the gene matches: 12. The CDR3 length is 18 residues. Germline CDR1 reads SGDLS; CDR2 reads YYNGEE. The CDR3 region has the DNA TGTGCCAGCAGCCGTAGGCTAGCGGGAGCGGGAGGCACAGATACGCAGTATTTT. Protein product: CASSRRLAGAGGTDTQYF.

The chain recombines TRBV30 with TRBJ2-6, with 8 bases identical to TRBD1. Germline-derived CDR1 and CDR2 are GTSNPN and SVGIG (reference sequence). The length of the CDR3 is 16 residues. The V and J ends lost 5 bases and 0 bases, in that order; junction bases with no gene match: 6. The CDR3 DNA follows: TGTGCCTGGGAGGGACAGGCGCGCTCTGGGGCCAACGTCCTGACTTTC. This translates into CAWEGQARSGANVLTF.

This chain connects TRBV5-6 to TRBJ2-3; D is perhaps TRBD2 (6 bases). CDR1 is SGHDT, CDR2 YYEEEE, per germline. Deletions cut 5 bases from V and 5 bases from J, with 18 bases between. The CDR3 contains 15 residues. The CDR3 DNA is TGTGCCAGCAGTCAGACCCCCTTGGGGGGAGATACGCAGTATTTT. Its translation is CASSQTPLGGDTQYF.

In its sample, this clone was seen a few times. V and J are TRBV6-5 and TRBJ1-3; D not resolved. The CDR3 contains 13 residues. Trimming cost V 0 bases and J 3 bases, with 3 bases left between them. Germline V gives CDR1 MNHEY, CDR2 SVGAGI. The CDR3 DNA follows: TGTGCCAGCAGTTACTCGAGTGGAAACACCATATATTTT. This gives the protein CASSYSSGNTIYF.

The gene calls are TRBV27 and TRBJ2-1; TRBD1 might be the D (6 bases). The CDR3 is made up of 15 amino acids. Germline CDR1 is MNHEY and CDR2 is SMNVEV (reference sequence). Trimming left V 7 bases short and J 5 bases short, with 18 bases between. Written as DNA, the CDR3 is TGTGCCAGCAACAGGGCTAGCAGGAGTGACAATGAGCAGTTCTTC. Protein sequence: CASNRASRSDNEQFF.

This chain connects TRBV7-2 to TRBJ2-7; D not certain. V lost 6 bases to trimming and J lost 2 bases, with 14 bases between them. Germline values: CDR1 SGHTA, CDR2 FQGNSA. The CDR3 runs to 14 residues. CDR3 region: CASRPSGLTYEQYF. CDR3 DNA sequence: TGTGCCAGCAGACCCTCGGGTCTGACCTACGAGCAGTACTTC.

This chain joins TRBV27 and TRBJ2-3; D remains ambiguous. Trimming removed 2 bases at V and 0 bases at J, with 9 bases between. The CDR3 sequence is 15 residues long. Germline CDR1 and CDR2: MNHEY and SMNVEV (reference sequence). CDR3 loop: CASSLGSSSTDTQYF. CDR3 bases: TGTGCCAGCAGTTTAGGCAGTTCTAGCACAGATACGCAGTATTTT.

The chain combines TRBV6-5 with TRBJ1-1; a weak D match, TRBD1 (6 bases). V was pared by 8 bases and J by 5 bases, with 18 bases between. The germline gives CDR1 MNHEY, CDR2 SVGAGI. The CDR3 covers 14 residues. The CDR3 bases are TGTGCCAGCGGGTGGGGGCAGGGAGAAACTGAAGCTTTCTTT. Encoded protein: CASGWGQGETEAFF.

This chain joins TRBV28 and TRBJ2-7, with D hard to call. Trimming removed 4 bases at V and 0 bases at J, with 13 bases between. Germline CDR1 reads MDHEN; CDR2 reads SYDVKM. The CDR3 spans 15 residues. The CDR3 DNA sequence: TGTGCCAGCAGTTCCCTGCGGAGAGCCTCCTACGAGCAGTACTTC. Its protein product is CASSSLRRASYEQYF.

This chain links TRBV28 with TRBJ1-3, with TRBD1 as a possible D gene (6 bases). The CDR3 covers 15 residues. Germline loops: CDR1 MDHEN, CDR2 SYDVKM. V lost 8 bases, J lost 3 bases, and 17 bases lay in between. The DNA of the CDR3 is TGTGCCAGCCGATCCGCGGGGGCGGTTGGAAACACCATATATTTT. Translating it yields CASRSAGAVGNTIYF.